The 10 T cell receptor beta chains reported below all come from one sample, sequenced in a study of T cells expressing NK-cell markers. Reanalyzing the 5' RACE reads, TCRdb keeps one entry per CDR3 protein, without DNA. The sample has approximately 420,000 distinct CDR3 sequences. What was sequenced was blood T cells: a sorted CD56 or NKG2C T cell subset, CD4+ or CD8+ T cells, or bulk PBMC T cells (not recorded which). Source of these receptors: a woman between 50 and 59 years old in good health.

The genes are TRBV12-3 or TRBV12-4 and TRBJ2-4; with no DNA, the TCRdb D assignment of TRBD1 cannot be verified. This CDR3 comprises 15 residues. This CDR3 is CASRPTGVTKNIQYF.

The rearrangement joins TRBV12-3 or TRBV12-4 to TRBJ2-1; TCRdb picks TRBD1, but there is no DNA to check that call. This CDR3 region has 16 residues. CDR3 sequence: CASSSVTRDRGNEQFF.

V gene TRBV30 combines with J gene TRBJ1-4. The CDR3 totals 14 residues. Germline CDR1 GTSNPN, CDR2 SVGIG (reference sequence). CDR3 loop: CAWSLGGGGEKLFF.

The rearrangement joins TRBV5-5 to TRBJ2-1; TCRdb's D call of TRBD1 is untestable without DNA. The CDR3 length is 15 residues. Looked up from germline, CDR1 is SGHKS and CDR2 is YYEKEE (reference sequence). CDR3 loop: CASQRGGQSYNEQFF.

The chain combines TRBV14 with TRBJ1-2. The CDR3 has 13 residues. Germline V lookup: CDR1 SGHDN, CDR2 FVKESK. Here the CDR3 reads CASSQRHLYGYTF.

The chain carries TRBV6-6 and TRBJ2-2; the TRBD1 assignment by TCRdb is unverifiable without DNA. The CDR3 is 15 residues long. Germline CDR1 MNHNY, CDR2 SVGAGI (reference sequence). CDR3: CASSMTGGDTGELFF.

The rearrangement uses TRBV12-3 or TRBV12-4 and TRBJ2-7; the TCRdb call, TRBD2, lacks DNA for checking. The CDR3 length is 16 residues. The CDR3 loop is CASSQMLAGTPYEQYF.

The chain employs TRBV15 and TRBJ2-1; TCRdb proposes TRBD2, but this gene call is untestable without DNA. The CDR3 has 22 amino acids. The germline V gene has CDR1 LNHNV and CDR2 YYDKDF (reference sequence). The CDR3 sequence is CATSRDHPVASGRAGSYNEQFF.

This chain links TRBV5-1 with TRBJ2-2; the D call of TRBD2 rests on TCRdb alone, since no DNA is present to check it. The CDR3 consists of 16 residues. CDR1 SGHRS and CDR2 YFSETQ come from the germline V gene. CDR3: CASSLDAGGPGGELFF.

The chain recombines TRBV12-3 or TRBV12-4 with TRBJ2-5; the D call from TCRdb, TRBD1, cannot be confirmed without DNA. The CDR3 covers 18 residues. The chain's CDR3 is CASSPPTVFAFGQETQYF.